This T cell receptor (beta chain) was profiled in a study of blood T cell repertoires in COVID-19. As for the study in general: The United States, Italy and Spain provided the acute and convalescent COVID-19 samples. From T cells, B-cell-depleted T cells, or PBMCs came the material, which was cDNA or gDNA.

The CDR3 totals 16 residues. Germline loops: CDR1 SNHLY, CDR2 FYNNEI. V was clipped by 2 bases and J by 0 bases, with 12 bases between them. The authors' processing: Amplified reference gene primers provided the basis for estimating nucleated cell counts. Clones were read by immunoSEQ multiplex PCR, and TCRdb kept only the in-frame ones, dropping some. V, J and clone size derive from that table, while D and trimming were established from the DNA sequence. The data contain approximately 180,000 clones, 87% of them singletons. The V and J genes are TRBV2 and TRBJ2-3; D unclear. The specimen sequenced was peripheral blood. The sequence derives from a man in his 60s with active or convalescent COVID-19. As DNA, the CDR3 is TGTGCCAGCAGTGAATGGGCAGGAACTAGCACAGATACGCAGTATTTT. This translates into CASSEWAGTSTDTQYF. Full variable domain (missing parts from reference TRBV2 and TRBJ2-3): EPEVTQTPSHQVTQMGQEVILRCVPISNHLYFYWYRQILGQKVEFLVSFYNNEISEKSEIFDDQFSVERPDGSNFTLKIRSTKLEDSAMYFCASSEWAGTSTDTQYFGPGTRLTVL.